This T cell receptor beta chain was retrieved from a study of blood T cell repertoires in COVID-19. Study background: Sample material is recorded as cDNA or gDNA derived from T cells, B-cell-depleted T cells, or PBMCs.

Individuals aged about 18 to 100 years were recruited from about two dozen US areas. It was within 2 weeks before study entry that exposed participants met a COVID-19 case. Trimming removed 4 bases from V and 11 bases from J; junction bases left unmatched: 9. This CDR3 spans 13 amino acids. CDR1 MNHNY and CDR2 SVGAGI come from the germline V gene (reference sequence). How the authors handled the data: Using reference gene primer amplification, nucleated cell counts were estimated. Generated by immunoSEQ multiplex PCR, the TCRdb table keeps only in-frame clones and is missing some. V and J calls plus clone size are reproduced from that table; the DNA served to infer D and trimming. This table has hundreds of thousands of clones, just under 90% appearing once.

This clonotype originated in a middle-aged man who had been exposed to COVID-19. This chain links TRBV6-6 with TRBJ1-1; 8 bases are shared with TRBD1. The sequenced material came from PBMCs or T cells enriched from blood (not recorded which). DNA for the CDR3: TGTGCCAGCAGTTTTTCAGGGGGCGCGGGGGCTTTCTTT. This translates into CASSFSGGAGAFF.